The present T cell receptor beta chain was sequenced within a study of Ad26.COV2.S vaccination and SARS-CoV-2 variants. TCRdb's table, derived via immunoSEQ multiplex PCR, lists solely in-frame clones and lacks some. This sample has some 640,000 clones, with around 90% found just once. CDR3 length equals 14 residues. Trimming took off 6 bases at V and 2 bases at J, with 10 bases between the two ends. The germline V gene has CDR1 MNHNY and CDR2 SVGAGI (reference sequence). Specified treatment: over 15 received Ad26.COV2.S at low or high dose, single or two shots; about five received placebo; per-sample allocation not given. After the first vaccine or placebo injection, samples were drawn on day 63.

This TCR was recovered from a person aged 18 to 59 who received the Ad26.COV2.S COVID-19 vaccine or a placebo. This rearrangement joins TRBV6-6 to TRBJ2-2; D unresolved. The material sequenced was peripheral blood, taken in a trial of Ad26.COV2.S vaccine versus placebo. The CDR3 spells CASRRQTNTGELFF. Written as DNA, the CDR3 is TGTGCCAGCAGACGTCAAACCAACACCGGGGAGCTGTTTTTT.